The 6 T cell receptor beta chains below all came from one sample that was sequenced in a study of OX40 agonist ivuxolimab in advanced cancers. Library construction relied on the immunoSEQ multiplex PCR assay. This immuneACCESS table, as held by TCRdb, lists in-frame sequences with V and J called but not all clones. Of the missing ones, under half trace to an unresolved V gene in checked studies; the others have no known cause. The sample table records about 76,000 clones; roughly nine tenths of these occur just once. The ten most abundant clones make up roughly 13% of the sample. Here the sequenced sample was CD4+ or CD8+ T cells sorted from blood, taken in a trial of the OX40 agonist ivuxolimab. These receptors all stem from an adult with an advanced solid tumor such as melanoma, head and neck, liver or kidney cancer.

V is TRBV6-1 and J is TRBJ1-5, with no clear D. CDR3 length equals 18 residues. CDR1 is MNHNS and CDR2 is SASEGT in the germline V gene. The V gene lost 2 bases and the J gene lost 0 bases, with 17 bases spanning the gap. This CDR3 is CASSETRAVSYSNQPQHF. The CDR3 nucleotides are TGTGCCAGCAGTGAAACCCGGGCAGTTAGTTATAGCAATCAGCCCCAGCATTTT.

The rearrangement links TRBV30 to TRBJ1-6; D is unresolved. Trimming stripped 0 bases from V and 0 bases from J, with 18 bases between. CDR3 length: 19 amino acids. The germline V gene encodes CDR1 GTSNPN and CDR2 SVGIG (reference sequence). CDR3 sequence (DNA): TGTGCCTGGAGTGTACAGTGGACCTCTTTATTCTCCTATAATTCACCCCTCCACTTT. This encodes CAWSVQWTSLFSYNSPLHF. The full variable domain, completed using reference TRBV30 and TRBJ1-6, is SQTIHQWPATLVQPVGSPLSLECTVEGTSNPNLYWYRQAAGRGLQLLFYSVGIGQISSEVPQNLSASRPQDRQFILSSKKLLLSDSGFYLCAWSVQWTSLFSYNSPLHFGNGTRLTVT.

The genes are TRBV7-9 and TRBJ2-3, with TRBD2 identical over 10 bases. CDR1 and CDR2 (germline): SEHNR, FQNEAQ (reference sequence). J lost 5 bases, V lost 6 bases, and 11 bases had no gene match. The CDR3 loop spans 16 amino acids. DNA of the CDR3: TGTGCCAGCAGACCCACATCTAGCGGGAGCCAAGATACGCAGTATTTT. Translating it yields CASRPTSSGSQDTQYF.

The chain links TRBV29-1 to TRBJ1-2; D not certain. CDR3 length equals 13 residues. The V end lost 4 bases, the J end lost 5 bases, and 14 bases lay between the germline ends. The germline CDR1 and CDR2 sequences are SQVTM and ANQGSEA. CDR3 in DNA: TGCAGCGTTGTCCTGGCCGCTCCTTATGGCTACACCTTC. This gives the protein CSVVLAAPYGYTF.

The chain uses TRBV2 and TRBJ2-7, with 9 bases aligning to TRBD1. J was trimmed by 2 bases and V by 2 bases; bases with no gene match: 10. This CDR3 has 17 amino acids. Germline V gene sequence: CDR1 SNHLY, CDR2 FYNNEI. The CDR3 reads CASSENRDRAQAYEQYF. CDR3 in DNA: TGTGCCAGCAGTGAAAATCGGGACAGGGCCCAAGCCTACGAGCAGTACTTC.

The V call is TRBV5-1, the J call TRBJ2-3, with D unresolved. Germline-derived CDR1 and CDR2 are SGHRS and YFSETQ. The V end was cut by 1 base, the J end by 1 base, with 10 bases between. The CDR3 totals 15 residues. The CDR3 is CASSLRALGTDTQYF. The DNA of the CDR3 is TGCGCCAGCAGCTTGAGGGCGCTGGGCACAGATACGCAGTATTTT.